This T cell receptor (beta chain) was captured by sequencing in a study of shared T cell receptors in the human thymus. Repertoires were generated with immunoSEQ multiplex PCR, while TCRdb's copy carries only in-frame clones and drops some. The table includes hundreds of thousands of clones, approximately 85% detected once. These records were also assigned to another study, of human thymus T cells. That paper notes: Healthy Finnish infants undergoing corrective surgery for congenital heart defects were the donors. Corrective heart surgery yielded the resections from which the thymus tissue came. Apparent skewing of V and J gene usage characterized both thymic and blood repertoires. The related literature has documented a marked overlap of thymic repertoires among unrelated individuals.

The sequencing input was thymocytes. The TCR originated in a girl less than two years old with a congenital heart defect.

In DNA, the CDR3 is TGTGCTAGTGGTTTCCCACAGGGAAACAACCAGCCCCAGCATTTT. This codes for CASGFPQGNNQPQHF. The chain is built from TRBV12-5 and TRBJ1-5, with D maybe TRBD1 (6 bases). Looked up from germline, CDR1 is LGHNT and CDR2 is FRNRAP. The CDR3 is 15 amino acids. With 3 bases removed from V and 7 bases from J, the gap between germline ends came to 16 bases.